These 20 T cell receptor beta chains were all obtained from the same sample, sequenced in a study of T cells expressing NK-cell markers. TCRdb re-called the 5' RACE reads; one entry per CDR3 protein, DNA not given. The repertoire table contains around 100,000 distinct CDR3 sequences. The specimen was blood T cells: a sorted CD56 or NKG2C T cell subset, CD4+ or CD8+ T cells, or bulk PBMC T cells (not recorded which). Every receptor here comes from a woman between 18 and 70 years old in good health.

The rearrangement uses TRBV19 and TRBJ2-1. Germline V CDR1 and CDR2: LNHDA, SQIVND (reference sequence). The CDR3 runs 15 residues. CDR3 protein: CASSIDRGRDNEQFF.

J is TRBJ2-1 and V is TRBV15; TCRdb's D gene call, TRBD2, goes unchecked for lack of DNA. The CDR3 is made up of 13 amino acids. In germline, CDR1 is LNHNV, CDR2 YYDKDF (reference sequence). The CDR3 is CASSALTQNEQFF.

The genes are TRBV29-1 and TRBJ2-1; lacking DNA, the TRBD1 call made by TCRdb goes unchecked. CDR3 size: 13 residues. Germline V gene sequence: CDR1 SQVTM, CDR2 ANQGSEA. CDR3 residues: CSVLGTGRGEQFF.

The chain uses TRBV29-1 and TRBJ2-1; TCRdb's D call, TRBD2, is unchecked because there is no DNA. CDR1 and CDR2 from the germline V gene are SQVTM and ANQGSEA. The CDR3 totals 17 residues. The CDR3 protein is CSVEESGSGLFYNEQFF.

V is TRBV20-1 and J is TRBJ2-7; checking the TCRdb D call of TRBD2 is not possible without DNA. Germline V gene sequence: CDR1 DFQATT, CDR2 SNEGSKA (reference sequence). The CDR3 contains 14 residues. The chain's CDR3 is CSARDPSNSYEQYF.

The chain combines TRBV4-2 with TRBJ1-2. The germline V gene encodes CDR1 LGHNA and CDR2 YNFKEQ. CDR3 length: 14 amino acids. CDR3 residues: CASSQELEGNGYTF.

The chain has TRBV4-3 and TRBJ2-6. The germline V gene encodes CDR1 LGHNA and CDR2 YSLEER. The CDR3 consists of 16 residues. The CDR3 is CASSQEAGSGANVLTF.

The V gene is TRBV5-8, the J gene TRBJ1-5; TCRdb's assignment of TRBD1 cannot be checked, as there is no DNA. The CDR3 consists of 14 residues. Germline V gives CDR1 SGHTS, CDR2 YDEGEE. The CDR3 loop reads CAITGTGLNQPQHF.

V usage is TRBV6-5 and J usage is TRBJ1-1. The CDR3 spans 15 residues. Germline loops: CDR1 MNHEY, CDR2 SVGAGI. The CDR3 loop is CASSYREGRDTEAFF.

This sequence joins TRBV12-3 or TRBV12-4 and TRBJ2-6; TCRdb selects TRBD1, and the lack of DNA leaves this call unchecked. This CDR3 is 16 amino acids long. The CDR3 loop is CASNYHGQMNANVLTF.

The rearrangement uses TRBV9 and TRBJ2-5; TCRdb calls TRBD1, which cannot be checked without DNA. The CDR3 has 15 residues. Germline CDR1 reads SGDLS; CDR2 reads YYNGEE. CDR3 sequence reads: CASSVSWGAQETQYF.

The chain combines TRBV4-2 with TRBJ2-2. Germline CDR1 is LGHNA and CDR2 is YNFKEQ. The CDR3 is made up of 15 amino acids. CDR3 sequence: CASSQATSNTGELFF.

The chain is built from TRBV20-1 and TRBJ2-7. Germline V CDR1 and CDR2: DFQATT, SNEGSKA (reference sequence). This CDR3 contains 14 residues. The CDR3 reads CSARDLDHTYEQYF.

This chain uses TRBV20-1 with TRBJ2-3; without DNA, the TCRdb call of TRBD2 cannot be checked. The CDR3 spans 15 residues. Germline loops: CDR1 DFQATT, CDR2 SNEGSKA (reference sequence). Here the CDR3 reads CSARLAGAEADTQYF.

This rearrangement joins TRBV2 to TRBJ2-7; TCRdb indicates TRBD2, and absent DNA this call remains unverified. The CDR3 runs to 13 residues. CDR1 SNHLY and CDR2 FYNNEI come from the germline V gene. The CDR3 loop is CASRARETYEQYF. The full variable domain, completed using reference TRBV2 and TRBJ2-7, is EPEVTQTPSHQVTQMGQEVILRCVPISNHLYFYWYRQILGQKVEFLVSFYNNEISEKSEIFDDQFSVERPDGSNFTLKIRSTKLEDSAMYFCASRARETYEQYFGPGTRLTVT.

V and J are TRBV29-1 and TRBJ2-3; the D call from TCRdb, TRBD1, cannot be confirmed without DNA. This CDR3 region has 11 residues. Germline-derived CDR1 and CDR2 are SQVTM and ANQGSEA. The CDR3: CSVGGSDTQYF.

J is TRBJ2-7 and V is TRBV29-1; the TRBD2 assignment by TCRdb is unverifiable without DNA. The CDR3 extends over 15 amino acids. Looked up from germline, CDR1 is SQVTM and CDR2 is ANQGSEA. The CDR3 is CSVGRLAGGSYEQYF.

The rearrangement joins TRBV20-1 to TRBJ2-5; TCRdb calls TRBD2, which cannot be checked without DNA. CDR3 size: 15 residues. CDR1 and CDR2 from the germline V gene are DFQATT and SNEGSKA (reference sequence). The CDR3 here is CSARRLAGDAETQYF.

The rearrangement links TRBV6-5 to TRBJ1-2; TCRdb lists TRBD1, though no DNA is available to test this call. The germline V gene encodes CDR1 MNHEY and CDR2 SVGAGI. The CDR3 contains 12 residues. The CDR3 spells CASTPGGYGYTF.

The chain is built from TRBV3-1 and TRBJ2-7; the TCRdb D gene call, TRBD1, has no DNA to confirm it. The CDR3 length is 12 residues. The germline V gene has CDR1 LGHDT and CDR2 YNNKEL (reference sequence). The CDR3 loop is CASKPGSGEQYF.